This T cell receptor (beta chain) is from a study of blood T cell repertoires in COVID-19. With 4 bases clipped from V and 1 base from J, the junction kept 5 bases outside the gene matches. CDR3 length: 16 residues. The germline V gene has CDR1 LNHDA and CDR2 SQIVND (reference sequence). Produced via immunoSEQ multiplex PCR; TCRdb's table is partial and in-frame only. The sample lists 260,000 or so clones, 88% seen once, with 1.2% in the top ten. V is TRBV19 and J is TRBJ2-3; the match to TRBD2 covers 10 bases. The origin of this receptor is a woman in her 40s with acute COVID-19. The sample was PBMCs or T cells enriched from blood (not recorded which). The chain's CDR3 is CASSTLAGGGTDTQYF. In DNA form, the CDR3 reads TGTGCCAGTAGTACCTTAGCGGGAGGAGGCACAGATACGCAGTATTTT. Together with reference TRBV19 and TRBJ2-3, the CDR3 gives the full variable domain: DGGITQSPKYLFRKEGQNVTLSCEQNLNHDAMYWYRQDPGQGLRLIYYSQIVNDFQKGDIAEGYSVSREKKESFPLTVTSAQKNPTAFYLCASSTLAGGGTDTQYFGPGTRLTVL.